These T cell receptor beta chains were read from a single sample in a study of technical replicates of blood from a handful of donors. The protocol was immunoSEQ multiplex PCR, while the TCRdb copy is restricted to in-frame clones and leaves out a portion. The repertoire holds tens of thousands of clones, with just under 95% as singletons. Material: PBMCs. The receptor source for this set is a human donor in good health. Some clones in this sample may be carry-over from other donors' samples. Each CDR3 is given with its conserved first and last residue. A D gene is named only where the DNA matches it firmly. A clone size is listed for some rows: how often the clone was seen (once, few, many), or a class if it is expanded.

D	V	length	J	size	DNA	CDR3
TRBD1	TRBV7-3	15	TRBJ2-1	-	TGTGCCAGCAGGGGTACCGGGACAGGGGGTGGTGAGCAGTTCTTC	CASRGTGTGGGEQFF
-	TRBV30	11	TRBJ2-2	once	TGTGCCTGGAGGGGCCCCGGGGAGCTGTTTTTT	CAWRGPGELFF
TRBD2	TRBV5-3	18	TRBJ2-5	-	TGTGCCAGAAGCTCCCCCCTAGCGGGGGGGCGGGTTAGAGAGACCCAGTACTTC	CARSSPLAGGRVRETQYF
TRBD2	TRBV5-1	16	TRBJ2-5	-	TGCGCCAGCAGCACACGTCCCGGGACTAGCAAAGAGACCCAGTACTTC	CASSTRPGTSKETQYF
TRBD1	TRBV12-5	16	TRBJ2-7	-	TGTGCTAGTGGTGGCGTCAGGACAGGGAGTTCCTACGAGCAGTACTTC	CASGGVRTGSSYEQYF
TRBD2	TRBV30	15	TRBJ2-3	-	TGTGCTCGCAATCTGGGCGGGGGGGGCACAGATACGCAGTATTTT	CARNLGGGGTDTQYF
TRBD1	TRBV29-1	13	TRBJ1-2	-	TGCAGCGTTGATAGGACAGGGGGTTATGGCTACACCTTC	CSVDRTGGYGYTF
TRBD2	TRBV30	14	TRBJ2-5	-	TGTGCCACCTCCGGACTAGCGGGATCGGGGACCCAGTACTTC	CATSGLAGSGTQYF
-	TRBV7-8	14	TRBJ2-7	-	TGTGCCAGCAGCTTTCGAACAGGGTCGTACGAGCAGTACTTC	CASSFRTGSYEQYF
TRBD1	TRBV7-2	14	TRBJ2-1	-	TGTGCCAGCAGTCGTGACAGGGTTGGGAATGAGCAGTTCTTC	CASSRDRVGNEQFF
-	TRBV27	15	TRBJ1-4	-	TGTGCCAGCAGTTTAACAGGGTTCGTTCATGAAAAACTGTTTTTT	CASSLTGFVHEKLFF
-	TRBV25-1	16	TRBJ2-7	-	TGTGCCAGCAGTGAATTGTTCTCCCACACCCCCTACGAGCAGTACTTC	CASSELFSHTPYEQYF
-	TRBV13	16	TRBJ2-3	-	TGTGCCAGCAGCCGATCCGGGACACCCGGAGCAGATACGCAGTATTTT	CASSRSGTPGADTQYF